Each of the 20 T cell receptor beta chains below was sequenced from the same sample in a study of cytomegalovirus exposure and HLA in healthy donors (TCRdb year 2017). The protocol used for the library was the immunoSEQ multiplex PCR assay. The multiplex PCR relied on a mix of 60 forward primers for TCR Vbeta segments and 13 reverse primers for TCR Jbeta segments. TCRdb's version of the immuneACCESS table is confined to in-frame rearrangements and falls short of the full clone set. An unresolved V gene accounts for under half of the shortfall where checked; the remainder is of unknown origin. The sample table contains roughly 150,000 clones; only one count was recorded for around 79% of them. The ten largest account for less than 2% of the sample. Source material: PBMCs. The source of these receptors is a woman in her twenties or thirties in good health and CMV-seronegative.

This clone came up once. This chain links TRBV5-5 with TRBJ1-1; TRBD1 might be the D (6 bases). The V end was cut by 3 bases, the J end by 3 bases, with 15 bases between. Per germline, CDR1 SGHKS and CDR2 YYEKEE (reference sequence). CDR3 length: 15 amino acids. Written as DNA, the CDR3 is TGTGCCAGCAGCTCCGGGACAAGGGGGTACACTGAAGCTTTCTTT. Encoded protein: CASSSGTRGYTEAFF.

The chain couples TRBV6-5 to TRBJ1-1; D not certain. The CDR3 extends over 12 amino acids. Trimming removed 2 bases at V and 7 bases at J, with 8 bases between. Germline lookup yields CDR1 MNHEY and CDR2 SVGAGI. In DNA form, the CDR3 reads TGTGCCAGCAGTTACGGCGGCGGTGAAGCTTTCTTT. Its protein is CASSYGGGEAFF.

The chain combines TRBV7-2 with TRBJ1-5; no definite D call. V gave up 8 bases and J gave up 4 bases, with 9 bases separating them. The CDR3 length is 12 residues. Germline CDR1 SGHTA, CDR2 FQGNSA. The CDR3 loop is CASGQINQPQHF. In DNA, the CDR3 is TGTGCCAGCGGCCAGATTAATCAGCCCCAGCATTTT.

On this clone itself: A junction end diverges from the germline sequence, so it may reflect a read error. The gene calls are TRBV30 and TRBJ1-2, with D tentatively TRBD1 (5 bases). The CDR3 totals 14 residues. Germline V lookup: CDR1 GTSNPN, CDR2 SVGIG (reference sequence). This CDR3 reads CAWEQELSNYGYTF. DNA for the CDR3: TGTGCCTGGGAACAGGAGCTATCTAATTATGGCTACACCTTC.

CDR3 coding DNA: TGTGCCAGCAGCCTGGGGGGGGGCTTTACAGATACGCAGTATTTT. This translates into CASSLGGGFTDTQYF. The genes are TRBV9 and TRBJ2-3, with a possible D match to TRBD2 (7 bases). V was pared by 4 bases and J by 3 bases, with 15 bases between. The CDR3 contains 15 residues. From germline, CDR1 is SGDLS and CDR2 YYNGEE. Variable domain in full (rest from reference TRBV9 and TRBJ2-3): DSGVTQTPKHLITATGQRVTLRCSPRSGDLSVYWYQQSLDQGLQFLIQYYNGEERAKGNILERFSAQQFPDLHSELNLSSLELGDSALYFCASSLGGGFTDTQYFGPGTRLTVL.

The rearrangement joins TRBV5-4 to TRBJ2-5, with no clear D. The CDR3 covers 11 residues. Germline V gene lookup returns CDR1 SGHNT and CDR2 YYREEE (reference sequence). With 4 bases removed from V and 4 bases from J, the gap between germline ends came to 5 bases. CDR3 coding DNA: TGTGCCAGCAGCAACGGAGAGACCCAGTACTTC. Amino acid sequence: CASSNGETQYF.

This clone was detected a few times. The chain couples TRBV11-2 to TRBJ2-2; TRBD1 is a possible D gene (5 bases). V was cut by 4 bases and J by 4 bases, with 10 bases left in between. Germline V gene data show CDR1 as SGHAT and CDR2 as FQNNGV. This CDR3 has 14 amino acids. CDR3 in amino acids: CASSSLQGTGELFF. In nucleotides, the CDR3 is TGTGCCAGCAGCTCCCTCCAGGGCACCGGGGAGCTGTTTTTT.

The sample holds one count of this clone. V usage is TRBV6-5 and J usage is TRBJ2-7; possible D gene TRBD2, 6 bases. The CDR3 has 15 residues. CDR1 MNHEY and CDR2 SVGAGI come from the germline V gene. The V end lost 5 bases, the J end lost 4 bases, and 18 bases lay between the germline ends. The CDR3 protein is CASSRLGGSGYEQYF. CDR3 DNA: TGTGCCAGCAGTAGACTAGGAGGGTCCGGGTACGAGCAGTACTTC.

This chain joins TRBV2 and TRBJ1-4; 8 nucleotides agree with TRBD1. Germline-derived CDR1 and CDR2 are SNHLY and FYNNEI. The CDR3 covers 14 residues. V was clipped by 6 bases and J by 3 bases; unmatched bases: 3. CDR3 bases: TGTGCCAGCAGACGGACAGGGTCTAATGAAAAACTGTTTTTT. It yields the protein CASRRTGSNEKLFF.

The V call is TRBV19, the J call TRBJ2-7; 7 bases agree with TRBD2. From germline, CDR1 is LNHDA and CDR2 SQIVND (reference sequence). J lost 5 bases, V lost 3 bases, and 7 bases had no gene match. The CDR3 covers 14 residues. The CDR3 loop reads CASSIRDYPDEQYF. CDR3 nucleotides: TGTGCCAGTAGTATCCGGGACTATCCCGACGAGCAGTACTTC.

V gene TRBV1 combines with J gene TRBJ2-7; the table's D call TRBD2 went unverified against the DNA. TRBV1 is annotated as a pseudogene. The CDR3 loop spans 14 amino acids. CDR3 coding DNA: TGCACCAGCAGCCACCGGGTCCCTACCTACGAGCAGTACTTC. Translated, it gives CTSSHRVPTYEQYF.

The chain carries TRBV10-2 and TRBJ1-1; 9 bases align to TRBD1. Germline assignment: CDR1 WSHSY and CDR2 SAAADI. CDR3 length: 12 amino acids. CDR3 DNA sequence: TGCGCTACGGGACAGGGGAACACTGAAGCTTTCTTT. Protein product: CATGQGNTEAFF.

The chain employs TRBV18 and TRBJ1-2; D unclear. Germline loops: CDR1 KGHSH, CDR2 LQKENI. Trimming took off 2 bases at V and 2 bases at J, with 15 bases between the two ends. This CDR3 spans 16 amino acids. The CDR3: CASSPGRNRNNYGYTF. The DNA of the CDR3 is TGTGCCAGCTCACCAGGGCGCAATCGGAACAACTATGGCTACACCTTC.

J is TRBJ1-5 and V is TRBV4-1; no clear D gene. Trimming removed 0 bases from V and 2 bases from J, with 11 bases in between. The CDR3 covers 16 residues. Germline CDR1 and CDR2: MGHRA and YSYEKL. The CDR3 coding sequence is TGCGCCAGCAGCCAAGATCCCGGTAACGGCAATCAGCCCCAGCATTTT. Protein sequence: CASSQDPGNGNQPQHF.

The chain uses TRBV7-2 and TRBJ1-2; 9 bases are a match to TRBD1. This CDR3 is built from 14 residues. Germline-derived CDR1 and CDR2 are SGHTA and FQGNSA. Trimming removed 3 bases from V and 8 bases from J; junction bases left unmatched: 7. The CDR3 DNA sequence: TGTGCCAGCAGCTTCACAGGGGGCGCGGAGGGCTACACCTTC. Its translation: CASSFTGGAEGYTF. Full variable domain (rest looked up from reference TRBV7-2 and TRBJ1-2): GAGVSQSPSNKVTEKGKDVELRCDPISGHTALYWYRQSLGQGLEFLIYFQGNSAPDKSGLPSDRFSAERTGGSVSTLTIQRTQQEDSAVYLCASSFTGGAEGYTFGSGTRLTVV.

This clone was counted between two and nine times. The chain combines TRBV6-5 with TRBJ1-2; 7 bases line up with TRBD1. V was pared by 0 bases and J by 5 bases, with 9 bases of the junction left unmatched. The germline CDR1 and CDR2 sequences are MNHEY and SVGAGI. CDR3 length: 16 residues. The CDR3 region is CASSYSSGQTRYGYTF. DNA of the CDR3: TGTGCCAGCAGTTACTCATCGGGACAGACGAGATATGGCTACACCTTC.

This clone was picked up a small number of times. The gene calls are TRBV6-1 and TRBJ1-1, with D uncertain. The CDR3 length is 14 residues. V was trimmed by 10 bases and J by 6 bases, leaving 21 bases between them. CDR1 and CDR2 (germline): MNHNS, SASEGT. The CDR3 sequence: CATRSAGVGSEAFF. In DNA form, the CDR3 reads TGTGCCACCAGATCCGCGGGAGTCGGCTCTGAAGCTTTCTTT.

In its sample, this clone was seen a few times. The genes are TRBV5-4 and TRBJ1-2; TRBD1 matches 9 bases. The germline CDR1 and CDR2 sequences are SGHNT and YYREEE (reference sequence). There are 15 residues in the CDR3. V shed 0 bases and J 1 base; nucleotides not matched to a gene: 1. CDR3 amino acids: CASSLGTGVNYGYTF. CDR3 DNA: TGTGCCAGCAGCTTGGGGACAGGGGTTAACTATGGCTACACCTTC.

The J gene is TRBJ1-2, the V gene TRBV7-9; D remains ambiguous. This CDR3 spans 15 amino acids. V was shortened by 0 bases and J by 0 bases, with 8 bases between the two germline ends. Per the germline V gene, CDR1 is SEHNR and CDR2 is FQNEAQ (reference sequence). The CDR3 sequence: CASSLAGRSNYGYTF. The CDR3 coding sequence is TGTGCCAGCAGCTTAGCTGGGAGGTCTAACTATGGCTACACCTTC.

This clone was seen a few times. The chain employs TRBV5-1 and TRBJ2-7; unclear D gene. Trimming stripped 0 bases from V and 4 bases from J, with 8 bases between. This CDR3 is 13 amino acids long. The germline V gene has CDR1 SGHRS and CDR2 YFSETQ. For the CDR3, the DNA is TGCGCCAGCAGCTTGGGAAGCGTATACGAGCAGTACTTC. Translated: CASSLGSVYEQYF.